This T cell receptor (beta chain) was retrieved from a study of blood T cell repertoires in COVID-19. About the research overall: Sites in the United States, Italy and Spain provided acute and convalescent COVID-19 samples. Sources were T cells, B-cell-depleted T cells, or PBMCs; the material itself was cDNA or gDNA.

Germline assignment: CDR1 LGHNA and CDR2 YNFKEQ. Trimming removed 4 bases from V and 5 bases from J; junction bases left unmatched: 15. The CDR3 sequence is 17 residues long. The assay was immunoSEQ multiplex PCR, and TCRdb's table has in-frame clones only and misses some. The sample lists roughly 97,000 clones; roughly four fifths were seen once. This TCR was sampled from a man aged 65 to 79 with acute or convalescent COVID-19. The source material was peripheral blood. V usage is TRBV4-2 and J usage is TRBJ2-3, with 7 bases fitting TRBD2. CDR3 in amino acids: CASSLSSGGENRDTQYF. The CDR3 DNA is TGTGCCAGCAGCCTCTCTAGCGGAGGGGAAAACAGAGATACGCAGTATTTT.